A single sample gave rise to the 27 T cell receptor beta chains below, sequenced in a study of cytomegalovirus exposure and HLA in healthy donors. The PCR had 60 Vbeta and 13 Jbeta primers. Sequencing used immunoSEQ multiplex PCR; TCRdb keeps in-frame clones, though not all of them. The data hold about 180,000 clones, with approximately 88% observed a single time. The sequenced sample consisted of PBMCs. All receptors derive from a young man in good health and CMV-seronegative.

V and J are TRBV11-3 and TRBJ1-2, with a possible D match to TRBD1 (5 bases). V lost 4 bases and J lost 6, with 15 bases in between. The CDR3 extends over 14 amino acids. CDR1 and CDR2 from the germline V gene are SGHNT and YENEEA. CDR3: CASSSVDRRHGYTF. The CDR3 coding sequence is TGTGCCAGCAGCTCAGTAGACAGAAGACATGGCTACACCTTC. Full variable domain (outside the CDR3, taken from reference TRBV11-3 and TRBJ1-2): EAGVVQSPRYKIIEKKQPVAFWCNPISGHNTLYWYLQNLGQGPELLIRYENEEAVDDSQLPKDRFSAERLKGVDSTLKIQPAELGDSAVYLCASSSVDRRHGYTFGSGTRLTVV.

The V call is TRBV2, the J call TRBJ2-5; 11 bases are shared with TRBD1. V lost 7 bases to trimming and J lost 5 bases; unmatched junction nucleotides: 6. Germline V gene sequence: CDR1 SNHLY, CDR2 FYNNEI. CDR3 length equals 14 residues. CDR3: CASTGQGAPETQYF. The CDR3 DNA reads TGTGCCAGCACCGGACAGGGGGCGCCTGAGACCCAGTACTTC.

A note on this clone: A read error may produce the germline difference seen at one junction end. CDR3 sequence reads: CASSLWQNTGELFF. CDR3 in DNA: TGTGCTAGCAGCTTATGGCAGAACACCGGGGAGCTGTTTTTT. The chain couples TRBV7-7 to TRBJ2-2; D uncertain. Germline CDR1 and CDR2: SSHAT and FNYEAQ (reference sequence). The CDR3 covers 14 residues.

The chain combines TRBV28 with TRBJ1-4, with D unclear. The CDR3 is 12 amino acids. V lost 5 bases to trimming and J lost 8 bases, with 9 bases between them. Germline assignment: CDR1 MDHEN and CDR2 SYDVKM. The DNA of the CDR3 is TGTGCCAGCAGTCCCTCCAGGGAAAAACTGTTTTTT. This translates into CASSPSREKLFF.

The genes are TRBV4-1 and TRBJ1-5, with 7 positions matching TRBD1. The CDR3 has 18 amino acids. The junction had 8 bases not matched to a gene; V was cut back by 0 bases and J by 0 bases. The germline V gene encodes CDR1 MGHRA and CDR2 YSYEKL. CDR3 nucleotide sequence: TGCGCCAGCAGCCAAGACGCTGAGGGGGCTTATAGCAATCAGCCCCAGCATTTT. Its protein is CASSQDAEGAYSNQPQHF.

CDR3 region: CASSMGGYSNQPQHF. The CDR3 DNA sequence: TGTGCCAGTAGTATGGGAGGTTATAGCAATCAGCCCCAGCATTTT. J is TRBJ1-5 and V is TRBV19; D call uncertain. Trimming cost V 3 bases and J 0 bases, with 9 bases left between them. The length of the CDR3 is 15 residues. Germline values: CDR1 LNHDA, CDR2 SQIVND (reference sequence).

The chain recombines TRBV5-1 with TRBJ2-7; weak D call: TRBD2 (6 bases). V dropped 4 bases and J dropped 3 bases, with 14 bases sitting between them. CDR1 and CDR2 from the germline V gene are SGHRS and YFSETQ. The CDR3 sequence is 14 residues long. The CDR3 DNA reads TGCGCCAGCAGCGGAGGGAGCAGGTTCTACGAGCAGTACTTC. Protein: CASSGGSRFYEQYF.

The gene calls are TRBV4-1 and TRBJ1-1; 8 bases agree with TRBD1. The ends lost 3 bases at V and 5 bases at J; junction bases unmatched: 8. The CDR3 runs 15 residues. Germline V lookup: CDR1 MGHRA, CDR2 YSYEKL. This chain's CDR3 is CASSHWTGTVTEAFF. In nucleotides, the CDR3 is TGCGCCAGCAGCCACTGGACAGGGACGGTAACTGAAGCTTTCTTT.

The rearrangement joins TRBV5-1 to TRBJ1-5, with D perhaps matching TRBD1 (6 bases). Germline V CDR1 and CDR2: SGHRS, YFSETQ. The V end lost 1 base, the J end lost 7 bases, and 15 bases lay between the germline ends. CDR3 size: 15 residues. This CDR3 is CASSLTEGGGQPQHF. In nucleotides, the CDR3 is TGCGCCAGCAGCTTGACAGAAGGGGGGGGACAGCCCCAGCATTTT.

CDR3 coding DNA: TGTGCCAGCAGTTACTCGGACAGGGGTAGTGGCTACACCTTC. This sequence encodes CASSYSDRGSGYTF. The chain combines TRBV28 with TRBJ1-2, with TRBD1 matching 9 bases. Germline V CDR1 and CDR2: MDHEN, SYDVKM. J was trimmed by 7 bases and V by 4 bases; bases with no gene match: 7. The CDR3 length is 14 residues.

The chain employs TRBV11-3 and TRBJ2-7, with 9 bases aligning to TRBD2. This CDR3 region has 15 residues. Germline assignment: CDR1 SGHNT and CDR2 YENEEA. J lost 4 bases, V lost 3 bases, and 7 bases had no gene match. The CDR3 nucleotides are TGTGCCAGCAGCTTTTGGATAGCGGGAGAGTACGAGCAGTACTTC. Its protein is CASSFWIAGEYEQYF.

The chain combines TRBV19 with TRBJ2-7, with a weak D call TRBD1 (5 bases). Germline V gene lookup returns CDR1 LNHDA and CDR2 SQIVND (reference sequence). The CDR3 has 13 amino acids. Trimming shortened V by 10 bases and J by 1 base, and 14 bases separated the two germline ends. The CDR3 protein is CATRAGHSYEQYF. For the CDR3, the DNA is TGTGCCACCAGGGCAGGGCATTCCTACGAGCAGTACTTC.

V and J are TRBV30 and TRBJ2-7; D is perhaps TRBD1 (6 bases). The CDR3 has 13 amino acids. CDR1 GTSNPN and CDR2 SVGIG come from the germline V gene (reference sequence). V lost 3 bases, J lost 2 bases, and 11 bases lay in between. Here the CDR3 reads CAWRLGAAYEQYF. The CDR3 bases are TGTGCCTGGAGGTTGGGGGCCGCCTACGAGCAGTACTTC.

This clone appeared once. The sample contains more than one DNA sequence encoding this CDR3. The chain carries TRBV30 and TRBJ2-7; tentatively, D is TRBD2 (5 bases). V was shortened by 0 bases and J by 4 bases, with 7 bases between the two germline ends. Germline V gene lookup returns CDR1 GTSNPN and CDR2 SVGIG (reference sequence). The CDR3 has 12 amino acids. DNA for the CDR3: TGTGCCTGGAGTGTAGGCGGGTACGAGCAGTACTTC. This gives the protein CAWSVGGYEQYF.

The genes are TRBV2 and TRBJ2-2, with D hard to call. The germline gives CDR1 SNHLY, CDR2 FYNNEI. V was cut by 9 bases and J by 3 bases, with 14 bases left in between. The CDR3 sequence is 14 residues long. The CDR3 bases are TGTGCCAGTTATAGCCTCGGCGACACCGGGGAGCTGTTTTTT. Protein: CASYSLGDTGELFF.

This chain joins TRBV28 and TRBJ1-5; D gene uncertain. The CDR3 runs to 13 residues. The ends were cut back, 2 bases at V and 4 bases at J, with 6 bases in the middle. Germline V CDR1 and CDR2: MDHEN, SYDVKM. CDR3 loop: CASSLEWNQPQHF. DNA for the CDR3: TGTGCCAGCAGTTTAGAGTGGAATCAGCCCCAGCATTTT.

The chain employs TRBV7-9 and TRBJ1-2; 10 bases map to TRBD1. The CDR3 contains 14 residues. V was clipped by 4 bases and J by 5 bases; unmatched bases: 4. Germline CDR1 reads SEHNR; CDR2 reads FQNEAQ (reference sequence). The CDR3 here is CASSWDRGWYGYTF. CDR3 nucleotide sequence: TGTGCCAGCAGCTGGGACAGGGGATGGTATGGCTACACCTTC.

The gene calls are TRBV4-1 and TRBJ2-5; a possible D gene is TRBD2 (6 bases). The CDR3 is made up of 14 amino acids. V shed 4 bases and J shed 0 bases, with 9 bases lying between them. Looked up from germline, CDR1 is MGHRA and CDR2 is YSYEKL. The CDR3 is CASSRLAYQETQYF. The CDR3 bases are TGCGCCAGCAGCCGCCTAGCGTACCAAGAGACCCAGTACTTC.

As for this clone: A read error may account for a junction end that differs from germline. This chain connects TRBV7-8 to TRBJ2-3, with D perhaps TRBD1 (6 bases). Germline V gene lookup returns CDR1 SGHVS and CDR2 FQNEAQ. The CDR3 length is 14 residues. The CDR3 DNA follows: TGTGCCAGCAGAAACCGGGACATCACATATACGCAGTATTTT. This codes for CASRNRDITYTQYF.

This clone was seen only a few times. The chain has TRBV11-2 and TRBJ2-5; 10 nucleotides agree with TRBD1. V dropped 0 bases and J dropped 5; count of bases not matched to a gene: 6. The CDR3 spans 16 residues. Germline CDR1 reads SGHAT; CDR2 reads FQNNGV. The CDR3 loop reads CASSLDGQGVTETQYF. The DNA for the CDR3 is TGTGCCAGCAGCTTAGATGGACAGGGGGTGACGGAGACCCAGTACTTC.

This clone showed up just once. This chain joins TRBV28 and TRBJ2-7, with TRBD1 as a possible D gene (6 bases). This CDR3 has 14 amino acids. With 2 bases removed from V and 4 bases from J, the gap between germline ends came to 12 bases. Germline V gene data show CDR1 as MDHEN and CDR2 as SYDVKM. The CDR3 nucleotides read TGTGCCAGCAGTTTAAAAGGACAGTCGTACGAGCAGTACTTC. This sequence encodes CASSLKGQSYEQYF.

The chain has TRBV6-5 and TRBJ2-4; a possible D gene is TRBD2 (5 bases). The CDR3 spans 14 residues. Trimming shortened V by 5 bases and J by 8 bases, and 16 bases separated the two germline ends. The germline V gene encodes CDR1 MNHEY and CDR2 SVGAGI. CDR3 coding DNA: TGTGCCAGCAGTCCACTCGGGGTGTCGGACATTCAGTACTTC. As protein: CASSPLGVSDIQYF.

The chain is built from TRBV6-5 and TRBJ1-5, with 7 positions matching TRBD1. The V gene's germline CDR1 is MNHEY and CDR2 SVGAGI. V trimming: 0 bases; J trimming: 7 bases; junction bases outside the gene matches: 3. The CDR3 extends over 14 amino acids. CDR3 nucleotide sequence: TGTGCCAGCAGTTACTCGAGGGGGCCGCAGCCCCAGCATTTT. It encodes CASSYSRGPQPQHF.

The chain carries TRBV29-1 and TRBJ2-5; TRBD1 might be the D (7 bases). Germline assignment: CDR1 SQVTM and CDR2 ANQGSEA. This CDR3 comprises 15 residues. V lost 5 bases to trimming and J lost 5 bases, with 21 bases between them. The CDR3 region is CSVRQEGAVGETQYF. The CDR3 bases are TGCAGCGTTAGACAGGAGGGGGCAGTAGGCGAGACCCAGTACTTC.

By share, this clone counts as medium-sized. The gene calls are TRBV5-6 and TRBJ2-7; TRBD1 might be the D (7 bases). Germline CDR1 SGHDT, CDR2 YYEEEE. The V end was cut by 0 bases, the J end by 12 bases, with 19 bases between. The CDR3 consists of 14 residues. The CDR3 is CASSLVFGGGVLYF. As DNA, the CDR3 is TGTGCCAGCAGCTTGGTCTTCGGAGGGGGCGTTCTGTACTTC.

The chain carries TRBV11-2 and TRBJ2-5, with D possibly being TRBD2 (6 bases). The V and J ends lost 5 bases and 5 bases respectively, with 18 bases between them. Germline CDR1 reads SGHAT; CDR2 reads FQNNGV. There are 15 residues in the CDR3. The CDR3 sequence is CASSLGSLARETQYF. Written as DNA, the CDR3 is TGTGCCAGCAGCCTCGGGTCACTAGCTCGGGAGACCCAGTACTTC.

The chain links TRBV7-9 to TRBJ2-5, with TRBD2 identical over 8 bases. The CDR3 totals 16 residues. Germline V gene data show CDR1 as SEHNR and CDR2 as FQNEAQ (reference sequence). The V segment lost 4 bases and the J segment 0 bases; nucleotides outside the gene matches: 7. CDR3 loop: CASSYPSGSHQETQYF. The CDR3 bases are TGTGCCAGCAGCTACCCCAGCGGGAGCCACCAAGAGACCCAGTACTTC.